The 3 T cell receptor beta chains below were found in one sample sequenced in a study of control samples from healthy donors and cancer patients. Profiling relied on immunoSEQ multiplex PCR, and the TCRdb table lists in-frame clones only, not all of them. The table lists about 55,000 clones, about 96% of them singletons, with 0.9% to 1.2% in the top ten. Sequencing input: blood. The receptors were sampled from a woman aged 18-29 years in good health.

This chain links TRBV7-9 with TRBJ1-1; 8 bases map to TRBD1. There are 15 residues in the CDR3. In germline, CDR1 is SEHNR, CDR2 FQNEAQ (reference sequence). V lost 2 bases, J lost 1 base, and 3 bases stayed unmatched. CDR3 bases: TGTGCCAGCAGCTTATCGACAGGGGAGAACACTGAAGCTTTCTTT. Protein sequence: CASSLSTGENTEAFF.

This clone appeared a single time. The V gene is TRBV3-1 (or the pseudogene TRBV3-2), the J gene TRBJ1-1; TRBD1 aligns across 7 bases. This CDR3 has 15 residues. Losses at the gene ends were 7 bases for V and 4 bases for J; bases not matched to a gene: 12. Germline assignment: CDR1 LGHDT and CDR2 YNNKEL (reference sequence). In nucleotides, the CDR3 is TGTGCCAGCACAGAGGGGGCCCGAGGGGGCACTGAAGCTTTCTTT. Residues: CASTEGARGGTEAFF.

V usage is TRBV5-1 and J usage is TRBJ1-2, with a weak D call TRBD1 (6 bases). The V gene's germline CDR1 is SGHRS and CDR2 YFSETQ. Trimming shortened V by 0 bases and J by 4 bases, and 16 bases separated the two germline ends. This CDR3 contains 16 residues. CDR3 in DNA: TGCGCCAGCAGCTTGGCCTGGGACATCGGAACCTATGGCTACACCTTC. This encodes CASSLAWDIGTYGYTF.